Below, 4 T cell receptor beta chains from the same sample are listed, as sequenced in a study of T cells after posttransplantation cyclophosphamide. Measured with immunoSEQ multiplex PCR; TCRdb has only the in-frame clones, and not every one. The sample contains 47,000 or so clones, around nine tenths of which appear only once. What was sequenced was PBMCs. These receptors came from a woman in her 50s in good health and a related stem cell transplant donor.

The rearrangement joins TRBV5-1 to TRBJ1-2; TRBD1 matches at 9 bases. The CDR3 is 17 amino acids. J was trimmed by 5 bases and V by 4 bases; bases with no gene match: 15. The germline V gene encodes CDR1 SGHRS and CDR2 YFSETQ. The CDR3 is CASSTLTGGMGLYGYTF. The CDR3 DNA sequence: TGCGCCAGCAGCACCCTGACAGGGGGAATGGGATTGTATGGCTACACCTTC. Looking up the rest from reference TRBV5-1 and TRBJ1-2 gives the full variable domain: KAGVTQTPRYLIKTRGQQVTLSCSPISGHRSVSWYQQTPGQGLQFLFEYFSETQRNKGNFPGRFSGRQFSNSRSEMNVSTLELGDSALYLCASSTLTGGMGLYGYTFGSGTRLTVV.

The table lists this clone with a few counts. The chain carries TRBV6-5 and TRBJ2-7; 9 bases fit TRBD1. The ends lost 5 bases at V and 6 bases at J; junction bases unmatched: 8. The CDR3 is 14 residues long. Germline V gene lookup returns CDR1 MNHEY and CDR2 SVGAGI. Here the CDR3 reads CASSPRDRDGEQYF. CDR3 sequence (DNA): TGTGCCAGCAGTCCCCGGGACAGGGACGGCGAGCAGTACTTC.

The CDR3 sequence is CASSTGSVGEKLFF. CDR3 bases: TGCGCCAGCAGCACGGGGAGTGTAGGTGAAAAACTGTTTTTT. The chain joins TRBV5-1 to TRBJ1-4, with D unclear. Germline assignment: CDR1 SGHRS and CDR2 YFSETQ. V was trimmed by 4 bases and J by 7 bases, leaving 14 bases between them. This CDR3 region has 14 residues.

V usage is TRBV5-5 and J usage is TRBJ1-2; 12 bases fit TRBD1. Germline V gene lookup returns CDR1 SGHKS and CDR2 YYEKEE (reference sequence). After removal of 6 bases from V and 1 base from J, the junction contained 7 bases not matched to a gene. The length of the CDR3 is 16 residues. CDR3 region: CASISGQGANNYGYTF. CDR3 DNA sequence: TGTGCCAGCATCTCGGGACAGGGGGCGAATAACTATGGCTACACCTTC. The full variable domain, completed using reference TRBV5-5 and TRBJ1-2, is DAGVTQSPTHLIKTRGQQVTLRCSPISGHKSVSWYQQVLGQGPQFIFQYYEKEERGRGNFPDRFSARQFPNYSSELNVNALLLGDSALYLCASISGQGANNYGYTFGSGTRLTVV.